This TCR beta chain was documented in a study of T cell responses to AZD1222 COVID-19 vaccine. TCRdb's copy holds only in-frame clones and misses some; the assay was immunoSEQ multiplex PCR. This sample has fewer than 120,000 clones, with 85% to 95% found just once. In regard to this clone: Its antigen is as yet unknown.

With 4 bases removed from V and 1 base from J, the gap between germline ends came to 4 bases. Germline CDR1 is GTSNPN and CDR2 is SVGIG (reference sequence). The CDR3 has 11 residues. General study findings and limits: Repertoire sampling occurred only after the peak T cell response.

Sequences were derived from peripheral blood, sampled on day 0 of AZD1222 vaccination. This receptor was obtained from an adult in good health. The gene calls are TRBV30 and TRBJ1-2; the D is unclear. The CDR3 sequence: CAWNDNYGYTF. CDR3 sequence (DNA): TGTGCCTGGAATGATAACTATGGCTACACCTTC.